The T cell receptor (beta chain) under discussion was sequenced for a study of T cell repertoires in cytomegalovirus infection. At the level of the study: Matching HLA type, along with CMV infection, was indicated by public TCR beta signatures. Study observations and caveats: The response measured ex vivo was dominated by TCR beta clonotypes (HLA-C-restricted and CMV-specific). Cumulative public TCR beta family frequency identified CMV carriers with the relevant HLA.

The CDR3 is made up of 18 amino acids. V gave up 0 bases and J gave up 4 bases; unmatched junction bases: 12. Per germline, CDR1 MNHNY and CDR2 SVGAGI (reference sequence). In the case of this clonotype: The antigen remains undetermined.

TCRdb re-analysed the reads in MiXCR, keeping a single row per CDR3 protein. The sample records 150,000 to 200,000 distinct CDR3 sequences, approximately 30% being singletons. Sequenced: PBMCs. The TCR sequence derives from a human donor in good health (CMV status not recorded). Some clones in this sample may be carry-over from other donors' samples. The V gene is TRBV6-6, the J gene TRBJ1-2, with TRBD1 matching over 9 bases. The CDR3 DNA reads TGTGCCAGCAGTTACTCGAAGGGACAGGGAGGTAGATTCTATGGCTACACCTTC. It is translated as CASSYSKGQGGRFYGYTF.